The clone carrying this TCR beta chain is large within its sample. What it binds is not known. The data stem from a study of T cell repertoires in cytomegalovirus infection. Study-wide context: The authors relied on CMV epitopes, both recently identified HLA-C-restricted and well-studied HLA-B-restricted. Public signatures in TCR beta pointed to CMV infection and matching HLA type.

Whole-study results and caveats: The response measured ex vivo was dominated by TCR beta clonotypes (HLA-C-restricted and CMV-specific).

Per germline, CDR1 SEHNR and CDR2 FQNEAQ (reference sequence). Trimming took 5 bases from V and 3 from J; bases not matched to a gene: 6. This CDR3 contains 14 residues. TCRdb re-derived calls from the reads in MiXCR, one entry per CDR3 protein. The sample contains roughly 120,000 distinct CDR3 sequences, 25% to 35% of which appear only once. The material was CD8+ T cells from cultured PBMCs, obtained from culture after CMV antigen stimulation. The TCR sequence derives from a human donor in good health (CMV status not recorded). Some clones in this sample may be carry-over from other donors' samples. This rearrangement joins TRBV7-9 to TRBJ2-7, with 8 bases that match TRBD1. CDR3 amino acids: CASSHRDRNYEQYF. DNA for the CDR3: TGTGCCAGCAGCCACCGGGACAGGAACTACGAGCAGTACTTC. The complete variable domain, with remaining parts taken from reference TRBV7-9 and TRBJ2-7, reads DTGVSQNPRHKITKRGQNVTFRCDPISEHNRLYWYRQTLGQGPEFLTYFQNEAQLEKSRLLSDRFSAERPKGSFSTLEIQRTEQGDSAMYLCASSHRDRNYEQYFGPGTRLTVT.